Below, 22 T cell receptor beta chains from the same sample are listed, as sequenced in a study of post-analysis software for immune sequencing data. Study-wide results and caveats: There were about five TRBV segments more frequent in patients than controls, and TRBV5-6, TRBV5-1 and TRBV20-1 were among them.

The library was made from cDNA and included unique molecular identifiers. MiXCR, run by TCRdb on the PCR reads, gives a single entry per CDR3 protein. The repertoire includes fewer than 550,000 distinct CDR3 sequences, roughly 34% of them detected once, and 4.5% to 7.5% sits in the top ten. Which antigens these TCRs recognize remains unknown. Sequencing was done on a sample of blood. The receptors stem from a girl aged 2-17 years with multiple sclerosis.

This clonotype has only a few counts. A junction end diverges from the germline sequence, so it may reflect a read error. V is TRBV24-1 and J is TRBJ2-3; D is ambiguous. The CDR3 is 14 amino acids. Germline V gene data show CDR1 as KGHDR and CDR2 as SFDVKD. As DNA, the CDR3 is TGTGCCACCAGTGATTTCCGGAGCATAGATACGCAGTATTTT. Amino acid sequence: CATSDFRSIDTQYF.

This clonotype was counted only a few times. For the CDR3, the DNA is TGTGCCAGCAGCTTGGATTTTAGAGGGGGCAAAAACATTCAGTACTTC. Translated, it gives CASSLDFRGGKNIQYF. The V gene is TRBV5-6, the J gene TRBJ2-4, with D tentatively TRBD1 (6 bases). The V gene's germline CDR1 is SGHDT and CDR2 YYEEEE. The CDR3 length is 16 residues. V lost 0 bases and J 3 bases, leaving 13 bases between the germline ends.

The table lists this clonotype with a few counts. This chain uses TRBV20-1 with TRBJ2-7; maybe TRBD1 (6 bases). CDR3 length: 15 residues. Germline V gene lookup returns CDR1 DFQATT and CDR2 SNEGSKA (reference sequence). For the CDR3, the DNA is TGCAGCAGGGGAGCCAGGGCCCGACCCCTCTACGAGCAGTACTTC. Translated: CSRGARARPLYEQYF.

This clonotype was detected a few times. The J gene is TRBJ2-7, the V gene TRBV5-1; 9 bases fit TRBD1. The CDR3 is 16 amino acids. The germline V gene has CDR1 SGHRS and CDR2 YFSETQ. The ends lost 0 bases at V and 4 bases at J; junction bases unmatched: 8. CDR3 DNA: TGCGCCAGCAGCTTGGTCGGGACAGGGTCCTTTTACGAGCAGTACTTC. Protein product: CASSLVGTGSFYEQYF.

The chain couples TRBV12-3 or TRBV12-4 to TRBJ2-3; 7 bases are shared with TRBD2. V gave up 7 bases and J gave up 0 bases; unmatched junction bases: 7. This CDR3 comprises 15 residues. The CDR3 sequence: CASIVGGVSTDTQYF. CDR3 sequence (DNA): TGTGCCAGCATCGTTGGGGGGGTCAGCACAGATACGCAGTATTTT.

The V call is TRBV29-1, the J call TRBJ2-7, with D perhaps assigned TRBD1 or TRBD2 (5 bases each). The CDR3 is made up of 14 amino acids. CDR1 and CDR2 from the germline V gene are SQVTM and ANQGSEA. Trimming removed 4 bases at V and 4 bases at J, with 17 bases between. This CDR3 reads CSVGYSGPPYEQYF. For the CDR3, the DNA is TGCAGCGTTGGTTATTCGGGGCCACCATACGAGCAGTACTTC.

As DNA, the CDR3 is TGCGCCAGCAGCTTGGTGCCCGGTTGGCCCCAGCATTTT. It translates to CASSLVPGWPQHF. The chain joins TRBV5-1 to TRBJ1-5; no reliable D call. CDR3 length: 13 amino acids. Germline V gene lookup returns CDR1 SGHRS and CDR2 YFSETQ. Trimming left V 0 bases short and J 9 bases short, with 10 bases between. The full variable domain, completed using reference TRBV5-1 and TRBJ1-5, is KAGVTQTPRYLIKTRGQQVTLSCSPISGHRSVSWYQQTPGQGLQFLFEYFSETQRNKGNFPGRFSGRQFSNSRSEMNVSTLELGDSALYLCASSLVPGWPQHFGDGTRLSIL.

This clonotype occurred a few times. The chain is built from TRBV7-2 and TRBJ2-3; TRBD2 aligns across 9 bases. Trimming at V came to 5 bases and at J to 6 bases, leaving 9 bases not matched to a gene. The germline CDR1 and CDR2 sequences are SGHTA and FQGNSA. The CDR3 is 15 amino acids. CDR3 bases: TGTGCCAGCAGCCCTTCGGCGGGGGGGGAGGATACGCAGTATTTT. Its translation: CASSPSAGGEDTQYF.

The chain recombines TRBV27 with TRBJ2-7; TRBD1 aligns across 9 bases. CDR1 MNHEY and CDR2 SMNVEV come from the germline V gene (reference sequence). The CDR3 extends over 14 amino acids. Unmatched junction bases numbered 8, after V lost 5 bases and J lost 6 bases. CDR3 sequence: CASSRDRGTGEQYF. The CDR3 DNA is TGTGCCAGCAGTCGTGACAGGGGGACTGGCGAGCAGTACTTC.

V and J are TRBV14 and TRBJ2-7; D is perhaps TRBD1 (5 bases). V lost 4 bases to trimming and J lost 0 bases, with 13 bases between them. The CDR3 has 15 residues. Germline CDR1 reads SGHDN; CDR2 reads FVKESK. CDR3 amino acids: CASSPVRGFSYEQYF. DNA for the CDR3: TGTGCCAGCAGCCCCGTTAGGGGCTTCTCCTACGAGCAGTACTTC.

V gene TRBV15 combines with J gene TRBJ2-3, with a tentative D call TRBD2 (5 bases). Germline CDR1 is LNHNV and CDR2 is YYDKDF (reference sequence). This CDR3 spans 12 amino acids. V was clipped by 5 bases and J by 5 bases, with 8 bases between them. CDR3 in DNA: TGTGCCACCAGCCCGGGGAAAGATACGCAGTATTTT. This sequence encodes CATSPGKDTQYF.

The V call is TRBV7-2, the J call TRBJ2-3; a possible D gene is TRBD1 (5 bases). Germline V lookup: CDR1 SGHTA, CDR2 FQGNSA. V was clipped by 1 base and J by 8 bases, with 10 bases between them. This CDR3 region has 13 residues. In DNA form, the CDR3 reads TGTGCCAGCAGCTTAGGGGGCCTTGGTACGCAGTATTTT. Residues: CASSLGGLGTQYF.

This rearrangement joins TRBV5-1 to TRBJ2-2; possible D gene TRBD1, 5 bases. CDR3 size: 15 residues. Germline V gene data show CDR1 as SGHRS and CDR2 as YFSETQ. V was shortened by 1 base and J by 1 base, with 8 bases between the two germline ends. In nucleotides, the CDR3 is TGCGCCAGCAGCTTGATGCAGGGGAACACCGGGGAGCTGTTTTTT. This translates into CASSLMQGNTGELFF.

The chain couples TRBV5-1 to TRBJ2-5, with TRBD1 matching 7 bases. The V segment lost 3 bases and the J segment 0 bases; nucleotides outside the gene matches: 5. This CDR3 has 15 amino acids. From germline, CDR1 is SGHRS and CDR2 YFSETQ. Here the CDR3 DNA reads TGCGCCAGCAGCTGGATGACAGGGTACCAAGAGACCCAGTACTTC. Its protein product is CASSWMTGYQETQYF.

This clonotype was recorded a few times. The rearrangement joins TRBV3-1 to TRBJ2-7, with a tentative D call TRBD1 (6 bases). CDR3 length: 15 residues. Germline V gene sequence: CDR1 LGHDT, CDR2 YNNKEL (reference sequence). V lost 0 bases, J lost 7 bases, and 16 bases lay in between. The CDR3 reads CASSQDPSTGNEQYF. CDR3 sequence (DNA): TGTGCCAGCAGCCAAGACCCCTCTACAGGGAATGAGCAGTACTTC.

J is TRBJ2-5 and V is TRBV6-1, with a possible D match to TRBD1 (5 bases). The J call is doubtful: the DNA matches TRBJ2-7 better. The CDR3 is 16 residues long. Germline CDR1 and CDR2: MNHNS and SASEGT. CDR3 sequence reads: CASSLGKGLLLYEQYF. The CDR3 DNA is TGTGCCAGCAGCCTGGGGAAGGGGCTCCTGCTTTACGAGCAGTACTTC.

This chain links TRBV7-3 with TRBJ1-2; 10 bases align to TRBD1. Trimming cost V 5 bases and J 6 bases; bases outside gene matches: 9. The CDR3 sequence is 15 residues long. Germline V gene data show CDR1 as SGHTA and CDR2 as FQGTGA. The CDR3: CASSRDRGSFDGYTF. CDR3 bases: TGTGCCAGCAGCCGGGACAGGGGAAGTTTCGATGGCTACACCTTC.

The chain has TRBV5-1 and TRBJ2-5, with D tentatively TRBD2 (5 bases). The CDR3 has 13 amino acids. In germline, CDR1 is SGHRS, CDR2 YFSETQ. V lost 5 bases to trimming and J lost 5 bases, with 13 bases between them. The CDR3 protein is CASSRIGSETQYF. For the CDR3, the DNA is TGCGCCAGCAGTCGAATTGGGAGCGAGACCCAGTACTTC.

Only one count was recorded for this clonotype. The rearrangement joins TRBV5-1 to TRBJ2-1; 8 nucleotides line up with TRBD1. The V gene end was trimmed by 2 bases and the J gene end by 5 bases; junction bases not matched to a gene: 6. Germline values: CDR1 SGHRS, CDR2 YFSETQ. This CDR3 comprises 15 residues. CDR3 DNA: TGCGCCAGCAGCTTCGGACAGGGCCCAAACAATGAGCAGTTCTTC. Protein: CASSFGQGPNNEQFF.

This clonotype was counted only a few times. The CDR3 here is CASSQDLGTGYNSPLHF. CDR3 nucleotide sequence: TGCGCCAGCAGCCAAGATCTCGGGACAGGTTATAATTCACCCCTCCACTTT. The chain uses TRBV4-1 and TRBJ1-6, with 8 bases identical to TRBD1. CDR3 length: 17 amino acids. Unmatched junction bases numbered 5, after V lost 0 bases and J lost 4 bases. The germline gives CDR1 MGHRA, CDR2 YSYEKL.

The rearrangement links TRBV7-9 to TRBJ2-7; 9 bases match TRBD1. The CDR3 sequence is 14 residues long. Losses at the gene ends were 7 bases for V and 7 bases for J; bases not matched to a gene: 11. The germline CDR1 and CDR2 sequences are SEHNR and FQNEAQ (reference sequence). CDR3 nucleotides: TGTGCCAGCAACCCCGGGACAGGGAGGAGGGAGCAGTACTTC. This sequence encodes CASNPGTGRREQYF.

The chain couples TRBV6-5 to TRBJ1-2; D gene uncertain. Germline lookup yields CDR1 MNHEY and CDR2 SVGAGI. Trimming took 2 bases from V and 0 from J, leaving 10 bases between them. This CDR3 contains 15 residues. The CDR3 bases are TGTGCCAGCAGTTACAGTCGAGCAGCTAACTATGGCTACACCTTC. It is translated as CASSYSRAANYGYTF.